The 14 T cell receptor beta chains below come from one sample, sequenced in a study of T cell repertoires in cytomegalovirus infection. TCRdb re-analysed the reads in MiXCR, keeping a single row per CDR3 protein. The table records fewer than 200,000 distinct CDR3 sequences, under 15% of them present only once. The sample consisted of PBMCs. These receptors originate from a human donor in good health (CMV status not recorded). Some clones in this sample may be carry-over from other donors' samples.

This clonotype was counted at least ten times. The V gene is TRBV12-3 or TRBV12-4, the J gene TRBJ2-1; 12 bases agree with TRBD2. The CDR3 length is 15 residues. The J segment lost 6 bases and the V segment lost 6 bases, leaving 6 bases of the junction unmatched. Written as DNA, the CDR3 is TGTGCCAGCAGCCATGCTAGCGGGGGGGCCAATGAGCAGTTCTTC. Amino acid sequence: CASSHASGGANEQFF.

The chain is built from TRBV6-5 and TRBJ1-1; D is unresolved. The CDR3 has 14 residues. From germline, CDR1 is MNHEY and CDR2 SVGAGI. Trimming stripped 0 bases from V and 2 bases from J, with 7 bases between. CDR3 sequence reads: CASSYSGSNTEAFF. CDR3 sequence (DNA): TGTGCCAGCAGTTACTCGGGCAGCAACACTGAAGCTTTCTTT.

The chain couples TRBV20-1 to TRBJ1-2; maybe TRBD1 (5 bases). Trimming pared 3 bases from V and 0 bases from J, leaving 14 bases between. Germline-derived CDR1 and CDR2 are DFQATT and SNEGSKA (reference sequence). The CDR3 sequence is 15 residues long. The CDR3 DNA sequence: TGCAGTGCTAGTCCACGGGACGGTCCTAACTATGGCTACACCTTC. Translation: CSASPRDGPNYGYTF.

This clonotype was detected many times. V usage is TRBV6-5 and J usage is TRBJ1-5; unclear D gene. The CDR3 length is 16 residues. Trimming cost V 0 bases and J 0 bases, with 9 bases left between them. Germline CDR1 and CDR2: MNHEY and SVGAGI. The CDR3 loop is CASSYSRPYSNQPQHF. CDR3 coding DNA: TGTGCCAGCAGTTACTCGAGGCCCTATAGCAATCAGCCCCAGCATTTT.

This chain uses TRBV6-2 or TRBV6-3 with TRBJ1-1; D is unclear. Germline loops: CDR1 MNHEY, CDR2 SVGEGT. The length of the CDR3 is 15 residues. Trimming removed 5 bases at V and 6 bases at J, with 19 bases between. CDR3 region: CASSNLKGSIAEAFF. CDR3 DNA sequence: TGTGCCAGCAGTAACCTCAAGGGTTCGATCGCTGAAGCTTTCTTT.

The chain couples TRBV15 to TRBJ2-5, with TRBD1 identical over 7 bases. Germline assignment: CDR1 LNHNV and CDR2 YYDKDF (reference sequence). The CDR3 covers 14 residues. Trimming removed 6 bases from V and 2 bases from J; junction bases left unmatched: 6. Written as DNA, the CDR3 is TGTGCCACCAGTCCACCGACAGGGCAAGAGACCCAGTACTTC. Translated, it gives CATSPPTGQETQYF.

The CDR3 bases are TGTGCCAGCAGCCCGGGGGGACAGGGGGCGTACGAGCAGTACTTC. Translated, it gives CASSPGGQGAYEQYF. V gene TRBV11-2 combines with J gene TRBJ2-7; the match to TRBD1 covers 12 bases. Losses at the gene ends were 5 bases for V and 4 bases for J; bases not matched to a gene: 6. The CDR3 totals 15 residues. Per germline, CDR1 SGHAT and CDR2 FQNNGV.

In this sample, this clonotype turned up many times. The V gene is TRBV7-2, the J gene TRBJ2-3; no clear D. Germline V lookup: CDR1 SGHTA, CDR2 FQGNSA. The CDR3 sequence is 13 residues long. Trimming removed 5 bases from V and 5 bases from J, with 11 bases in between. This chain's CDR3 is CASSPRRGDTQYF. The CDR3 DNA follows: TGTGCCAGCAGCCCGAGGAGAGGAGATACGCAGTATTTT.

This clonotype showed up many times. This chain links TRBV24-1 with TRBJ2-7, with TRBD2 identical over 9 bases. Germline V lookup: CDR1 KGHDR, CDR2 SFDVKD. This CDR3 region has 15 residues. The V and J ends lost 4 bases and 3 bases, in that order; junction bases with no gene match: 6. The DNA of the CDR3 is TGTGCCACCAGTGAGTGGCTAGCGGGGCGCTACGAGCAGTACTTC. Its translation is CATSEWLAGRYEQYF.

This clonotype was counted many times. V and J are TRBV7-2 and TRBJ1-4; TRBD1 matches 7 bases. V was pared by 7 bases and J by 6 bases, with 5 bases of the junction left unmatched. CDR3 length equals 13 residues. The germline gives CDR1 SGHTA, CDR2 FQGNSA. The CDR3 sequence is CASKWDRDEKLFF. CDR3 nucleotide sequence: TGTGCCAGCAAGTGGGACAGAGATGAAAAACTGTTTTTT. Together with reference TRBV7-2 and TRBJ1-4, the CDR3 gives the full variable domain: GAGVSQSPSNKVTEKGKDVELRCDPISGHTALYWYRQSLGQGLEFLIYFQGNSAPDKSGLPSDRFSAERTGGSVSTLTIQRTQQEDSAVYLCASKWDRDEKLFFGSGTQLSVL.

This clonotype was found once. The chain has TRBV12-3 or TRBV12-4 and TRBJ2-2; 8 bases fit TRBD1. Trimming took 1 base from V and 3 from J; bases not matched to a gene: 7. The CDR3 is made up of 17 amino acids. CDR3 DNA sequence: TGTGCCAGCAGTTTAGGTTCCAGGGGGCAGGACACCGGGGAGCTGTTTTTT. Translated, it gives CASSLGSRGQDTGELFF.

This clonotype was observed at least ten times. V and J are TRBV7-2 and TRBJ1-2; D ambiguous. Germline CDR1 is SGHTA and CDR2 is FQGNSA. V gave up 0 bases and J gave up 2 bases, with 1 base separating them. The CDR3 spans 12 residues. The CDR3 nucleotides are TGTGCCAGCAGCTTAGCCAACTATGGCTACACCTTC. Protein sequence: CASSLANYGYTF.

V usage is TRBV6-2 or TRBV6-3 and J usage is TRBJ2-1; D possibly corresponds to TRBD2 (7 bases). This CDR3 is built from 17 residues. V gave up 2 bases and J gave up 1 base, with 15 bases separating them. Germline V lookup: CDR1 MNHEY, CDR2 SVGEGT. As DNA, the CDR3 is TGTGCCAGCAGTTACAACCGGGGGGCCCTATCCTACAATGAGCAGTTCTTC. It yields the protein CASSYNRGALSYNEQFF.

This chain uses TRBV6-2 or TRBV6-3 with TRBJ2-3; D gene unclear. Germline V CDR1 and CDR2: MNHEY, SVGEGT. Trimming stripped 8 bases from V and 0 bases from J, with 6 bases between. CDR3 length: 12 amino acids. This CDR3 is CASARSTDTQYF. The CDR3 DNA reads as TGTGCCAGCGCTAGGAGCACAGATACGCAGTATTTT.